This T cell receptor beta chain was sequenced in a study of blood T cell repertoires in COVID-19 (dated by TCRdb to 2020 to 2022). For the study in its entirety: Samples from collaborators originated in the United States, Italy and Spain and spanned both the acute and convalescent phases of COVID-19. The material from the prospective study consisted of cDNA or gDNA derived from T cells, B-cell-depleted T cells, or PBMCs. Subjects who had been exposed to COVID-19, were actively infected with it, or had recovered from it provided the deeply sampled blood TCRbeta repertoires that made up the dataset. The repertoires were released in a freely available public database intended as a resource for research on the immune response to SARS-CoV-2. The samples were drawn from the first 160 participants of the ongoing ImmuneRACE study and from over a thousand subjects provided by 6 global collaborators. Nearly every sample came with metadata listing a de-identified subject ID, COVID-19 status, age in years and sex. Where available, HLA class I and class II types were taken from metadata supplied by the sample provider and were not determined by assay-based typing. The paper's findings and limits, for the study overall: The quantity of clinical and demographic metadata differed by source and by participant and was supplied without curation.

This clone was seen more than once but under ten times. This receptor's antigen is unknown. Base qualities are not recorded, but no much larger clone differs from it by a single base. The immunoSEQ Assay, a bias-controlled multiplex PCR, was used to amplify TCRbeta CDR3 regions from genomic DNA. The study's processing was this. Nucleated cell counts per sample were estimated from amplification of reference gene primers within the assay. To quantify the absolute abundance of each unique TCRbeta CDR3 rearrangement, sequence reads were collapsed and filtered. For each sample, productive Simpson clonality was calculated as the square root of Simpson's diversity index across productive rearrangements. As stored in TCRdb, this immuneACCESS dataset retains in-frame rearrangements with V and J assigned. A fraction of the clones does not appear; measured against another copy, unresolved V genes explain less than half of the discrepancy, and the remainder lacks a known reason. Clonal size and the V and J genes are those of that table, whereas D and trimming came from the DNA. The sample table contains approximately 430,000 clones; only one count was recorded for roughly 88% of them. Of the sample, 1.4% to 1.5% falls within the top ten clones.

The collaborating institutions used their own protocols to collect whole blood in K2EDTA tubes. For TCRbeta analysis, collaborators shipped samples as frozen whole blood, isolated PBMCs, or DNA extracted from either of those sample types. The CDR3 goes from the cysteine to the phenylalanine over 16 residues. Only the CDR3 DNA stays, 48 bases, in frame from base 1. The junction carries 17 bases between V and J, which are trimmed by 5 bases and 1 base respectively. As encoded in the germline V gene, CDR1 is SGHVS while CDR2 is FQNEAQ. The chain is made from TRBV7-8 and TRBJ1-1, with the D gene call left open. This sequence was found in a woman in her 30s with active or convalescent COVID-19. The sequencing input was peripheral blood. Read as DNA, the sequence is TGTGCCAGCAGCCCAACCCGGGTATCGGCGAACACTGAAGCTTTCTTT. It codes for CASSPTRVSANTEAFF. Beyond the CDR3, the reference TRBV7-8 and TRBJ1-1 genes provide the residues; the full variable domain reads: GAGVSQSPRYKVAKRGQDVALRCDPISGHVSLFWYQQALGQGPEFLTYFQNEAQLDKSGLPSDRFFAERPEGSVSTLKIQRTQQEDSAVYLCASSPTRVSANTEAFFGQGTRLTVV.